Below, 20 T cell receptor beta chains from the same sample are listed, as sequenced in a study of T cell repertoires in cytomegalovirus infection. These receptors lack a known antigen. Using its own MiXCR run on the reads, TCRdb lists one record per CDR3 protein. The table shows about 570,000 distinct CDR3 sequences, with roughly 42% occurring only once. The sample was cultured PBMCs, taken from culture after CMV antigen stimulation. The receptors derive from a human donor in good health (CMV status not recorded). Some clones in this sample may be carry-over from other donors' samples.

The DNA of the CDR3 is TGTGCCAGCAGTGGTGAGGGCCTTGGGGGCTACACCTTC. It codes for CASSGEGLGGYTF. The J gene is TRBJ1-2, the V gene TRBV2, with no clear D. Trimming removed 4 bases at V and 8 bases at J, with 14 bases between. The germline CDR1 and CDR2 sequences are SNHLY and FYNNEI. This CDR3 contains 13 residues.

The V and J genes are TRBV20-1 and TRBJ2-1; 9 bases match TRBD2. The germline V gene encodes CDR1 DFQATT and CDR2 SNEGSKA (reference sequence). Unmatched junction bases numbered 7, after V lost 1 base and J lost 9 bases. The CDR3 is 14 residues long. Written as DNA, the CDR3 is TGCAGTGCTAGAGTTAGCGGGAGAATCGGTGAGCAGTTCTTC. Translating it yields CSARVSGRIGEQFF.

As to this clonotype: A read error is likely, as this CDR3 ends without the conserved phenylalanine or tryptophan. This rearrangement joins TRBV7-2 to TRBJ2-2, with D possibly matching TRBD1 (5 bases). The CDR3 has 16 amino acids. V lost 3 bases, J lost 1 base, and 12 bases lay in between. CDR1 and CDR2 from the germline V gene are SGHTA and FQGNSA. CDR3 region: CASSFLGTGNTGELFS. Written as DNA, the CDR3 is TGTGCCAGCAGCTTTCTGGGAACAGGGAACACCGGGGAGCTGTTTTCT.

This clonotype showed up just a few times. The chain employs TRBV7-2 and TRBJ1-5; no clear D gene. The CDR3 extends over 13 amino acids. The ends were cut back, 1 base at V and 5 bases at J, with 6 bases in the middle. CDR1 is SGHTA, CDR2 FQGNSA, per germline. The CDR3 DNA is TGTGCCAGCAGCTTAGACGCCTATCAGCCCCAGCATTTT. This translates into CASSLDAYQPQHF.

This clonotype was seen a few times. The chain has TRBV19 and TRBJ2-7; TRBD1 or TRBD2 may be the D gene (5 bases each). Trimming removed 3 bases from V and 2 bases from J, with 8 bases in between. Germline-derived CDR1 and CDR2 are LNHDA and SQIVND (reference sequence). The CDR3 is 13 amino acids. This CDR3 is CASSIGAAYEQYF. For the CDR3, the DNA is TGTGCCAGTAGTATCGGGGCGGCCTACGAGCAGTACTTC.

The chain uses TRBV6-1 and TRBJ2-3; TRBD2 aligns across 7 bases. This CDR3 region has 13 residues. The V gene's germline CDR1 is MNHNS and CDR2 SASEGT. Losses at the gene ends were 4 bases for V and 10 bases for J; bases not matched to a gene: 8. Written as DNA, the CDR3 is TGTGCCAGCAGTGGGGATGGACTAGTCGCGCAGTATTTT. Translation gives CASSGDGLVAQYF.

The chain uses TRBV4-1 and TRBJ2-7; D remains unclear. V was cut by 1 base and J by 1 base, with 8 bases left in between. CDR1 MGHRA and CDR2 YSYEKL come from the germline V gene. This CDR3 is built from 14 residues. The CDR3 here is CASSQVPASYEQYF. The CDR3 bases are TGCGCCAGCAGCCAAGTACCAGCATCCTACGAGCAGTACTTC.

This clonotype occurred a few times. This rearrangement joins TRBV4-1 to TRBJ1-1, with 7 positions matching TRBD1. Germline loops: CDR1 MGHRA, CDR2 YSYEKL. V gave up 3 bases and J gave up 6 bases; unmatched junction bases: 4. The CDR3 is 13 amino acids. CDR3 sequence: CASSHQGGPEAFF. The CDR3, as DNA: TGCGCCAGCAGCCATCAAGGGGGCCCTGAAGCTTTCTTT.

The chain carries TRBV12-3 or TRBV12-4 and TRBJ2-3, with no clear D. V dropped 5 bases and J dropped 7 bases, with 16 bases sitting between them. The CDR3 totals 14 residues. CDR3 sequence: CASSGGRAGYTQYF. CDR3 coding DNA: TGTGCCAGCAGTGGCGGTAGGGCCGGGTATACGCAGTATTTT.

The chain combines TRBV25-1 with TRBJ1-6; D unresolved. CDR3 size: 16 residues. Germline lookup yields CDR1 MGHDK and CDR2 SYGVNS. The V end lost 0 bases, the J end lost 8 bases, and 14 bases lay between the germline ends. This CDR3 reads CASSEYQFRADSPLHF. The DNA of the CDR3 is TGTGCCAGCAGTGAATATCAGTTCCGGGCGGATTCACCCCTCCACTTT. The full variable domain, with the rest looked up from reference TRBV25-1 and TRBJ1-6, is EADIYQTPRYLVIGTGKKITLECSQTMGHDKMYWYQQDPGMELHLIHYSYGVNSTEKGDLSSESTVSRIRTEHFPLTLESARPSHTSQYLCASSEYQFRADSPLHFGNGTRLTVT.

CDR3 nucleotides: TGTGCCAGCAGTGCCCTCTTTAGCGGGACCTTTATCGAGCAGTACTTC. The encoded protein is CASSALFSGTFIEQYF. The rearrangement uses TRBV6-1 and TRBJ2-7, with 8 positions matching TRBD2. V lost 4 bases to trimming and J lost 6 bases; unmatched junction nucleotides: 14. This CDR3 contains 16 residues. Germline assignment: CDR1 MNHNS and CDR2 SASEGT.

This clonotype was counted many times. The chain recombines TRBV7-8 with TRBJ2-3; 14 nucleotides align to TRBD2. The CDR3 covers 21 residues. Germline values: CDR1 SGHVS, CDR2 FQNEAQ. The V and J ends lost 0 bases and 2 bases, in that order; junction bases with no gene match: 13. The CDR3, as DNA: TGTGCCAGCAGCTTAGCGAAGGGACTAGCGGGAGTCCAGGGCTACACAGATACGCAGTATTTT. Translating it yields CASSLAKGLAGVQGYTDTQYF.

This clonotype was counted only a few times. This chain connects TRBV20-1 to TRBJ2-3, with 13 bases aligning to TRBD2. J was trimmed by 0 bases and V by 6 bases; bases with no gene match: 6. The germline gives CDR1 DFQATT, CDR2 SNEGSKA (reference sequence). There are 16 residues in the CDR3. As DNA, the CDR3 is TGCAGTGCGGAGACTAGCGGGAGGCCCAGCACAGATACGCAGTATTTT. Its protein is CSAETSGRPSTDTQYF.

Ten or more counts support this clonotype. The chain links TRBV7-2 to TRBJ1-1, with D maybe TRBD1 (6 bases). V was trimmed by 5 bases and J by 7 bases, leaving 11 bases between them. The germline V gene encodes CDR1 SGHTA and CDR2 FQGNSA. CDR3 size: 12 residues. The chain's CDR3 is CASSPRTVEAFF. In nucleotides, the CDR3 is TGTGCCAGCAGCCCCCGGACAGTTGAAGCTTTCTTT.

The rearrangement joins TRBV11-2 to TRBJ2-5; D call uncertain. The CDR3 is made up of 12 amino acids. The germline V gene encodes CDR1 SGHAT and CDR2 FQNNGV. Trimming removed 5 bases from V and 5 bases from J, with 9 bases in between. The DNA for the CDR3 is TGTGCCAGCAGCACCGGTAGGGAGACCCAGTACTTC. This codes for CASSTGRETQYF.

This chain connects TRBV11-2 to TRBJ2-1; no reliable D call. Trimming stripped 5 bases from V and 1 base from J, with 12 bases between. The CDR3 is made up of 15 amino acids. Germline loops: CDR1 SGHAT, CDR2 FQNNGV. CDR3 residues: CASSGSQVSYNEQFF. As DNA, the CDR3 is TGTGCCAGCAGCGGAAGCCAAGTATCCTACAATGAGCAGTTCTTC.

The rearrangement uses TRBV18 and TRBJ1-4, with 8 positions matching TRBD1. The CDR3 runs 17 residues. The trim removed 0 bases at V and 6 bases at J, leaving 9 bases unmatched. The germline V gene has CDR1 KGHSH and CDR2 LQKENI. Here the CDR3 DNA reads TGTGCCAGCTCACCACCGATAGGGGGACAGGATGATGAAAAACTGTTTTTT. Amino acid sequence: CASSPPIGGQDDEKLFF.

This clonotype appeared a few times. Written as DNA, the CDR3 is TGTGCCAGCAGGACCGACAGGCCCGAGCAGTACTTC. It encodes CASRTDRPEQYF. The chain links TRBV2 to TRBJ2-7, with a tentative D call TRBD1 (6 bases). Germline assignment: CDR1 SNHLY and CDR2 FYNNEI. V was shortened by 6 bases and J by 6 bases, with 12 bases between the two germline ends. The CDR3 contains 12 residues.

The CDR3 region is CASSRTGTGQAEQFF. Written as DNA, the CDR3 is TGTGCCAGCAGCCGCACCGGGACAGGGCAGGCTGAGCAGTTCTTC. V is TRBV7-4 and J is TRBJ2-1; 9 bases agree with TRBD1. CDR3 length: 15 residues. J was trimmed by 9 bases and V by 5 bases; bases with no gene match: 11. CDR1 is SGHVT and CDR2 is SQSDAQ in the germline V gene.

This rearrangement joins TRBV7-2 to TRBJ2-3; TRBD2 matches at 10 bases. J was trimmed by 2 bases and V by 1 base; bases with no gene match: 3. Germline lookup yields CDR1 SGHTA and CDR2 FQGNSA. The CDR3 covers 16 residues. The CDR3 protein is CASSLELAGATDTQYF. The DNA of the CDR3 is TGTGCCAGCAGCTTAGAGCTAGCGGGGGCCACAGATACGCAGTATTTT.